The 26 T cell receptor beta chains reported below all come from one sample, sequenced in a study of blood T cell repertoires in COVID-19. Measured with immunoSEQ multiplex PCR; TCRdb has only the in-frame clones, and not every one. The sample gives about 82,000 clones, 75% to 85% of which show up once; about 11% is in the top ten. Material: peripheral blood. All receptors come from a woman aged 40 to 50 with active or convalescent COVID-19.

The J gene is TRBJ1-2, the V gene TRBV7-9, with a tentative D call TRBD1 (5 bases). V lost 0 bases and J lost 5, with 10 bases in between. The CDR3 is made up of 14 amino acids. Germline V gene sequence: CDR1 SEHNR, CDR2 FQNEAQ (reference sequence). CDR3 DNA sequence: TGTGCCAGCAGCTTAGCTATGGGGGGGTATGGCTACACCTTC. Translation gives CASSLAMGGYGYTF. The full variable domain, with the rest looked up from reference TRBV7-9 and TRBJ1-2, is DTGVSQNPRHKITKRGQNVTFRCDPISEHNRLYWYRQTLGQGPEFLTYFQNEAQLEKSRLLSDRFSAERPKGSFSTLEIQRTEQGDSAMYLCASSLAMGGYGYTFGSGTRLTVV.

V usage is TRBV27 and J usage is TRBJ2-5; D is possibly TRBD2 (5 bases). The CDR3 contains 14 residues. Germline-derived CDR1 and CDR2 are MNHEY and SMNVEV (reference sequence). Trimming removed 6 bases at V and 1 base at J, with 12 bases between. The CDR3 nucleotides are TGTGCCAGCAGCCCAGTCGGGGTCCAAGAGACCCAGTACTTC. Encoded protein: CASSPVGVQETQYF.

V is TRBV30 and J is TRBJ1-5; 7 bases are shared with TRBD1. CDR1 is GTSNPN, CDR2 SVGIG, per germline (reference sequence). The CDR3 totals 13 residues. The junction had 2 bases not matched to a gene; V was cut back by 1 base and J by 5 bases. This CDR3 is CAWSGGGDQPQHF. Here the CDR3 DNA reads TGTGCCTGGAGTGGAGGGGGCGATCAGCCCCAGCATTTT.

The CDR3 region has the DNA TGTGCCAGCAGCTTAGCAAAAAGAACGGGACTAGCGGGAGAGTCCACCTACGAGCAGTACTTC. Its protein is CASSLAKRTGLAGESTYEQYF. The chain carries TRBV7-8 and TRBJ2-7; 14 bases agree with TRBD2. The trim removed 0 bases at V and 2 bases at J, leaving 15 bases unmatched. CDR1 SGHVS and CDR2 FQNEAQ come from the germline V gene. This CDR3 is 21 amino acids long.

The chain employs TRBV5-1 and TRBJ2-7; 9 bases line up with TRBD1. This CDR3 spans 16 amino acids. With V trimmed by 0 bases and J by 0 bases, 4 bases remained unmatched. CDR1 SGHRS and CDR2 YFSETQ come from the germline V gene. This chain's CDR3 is CASSLGTGGASYEQYF. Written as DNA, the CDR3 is TGCGCCAGCAGCTTGGGTACAGGGGGCGCCTCCTACGAGCAGTACTTC. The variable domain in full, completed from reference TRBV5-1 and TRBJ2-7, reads KAGVTQTPRYLIKTRGQQVTLSCSPISGHRSVSWYQQTPGQGLQFLFEYFSETQRNKGNFPGRFSGRQFSNSRSEMNVSTLELGDSALYLCASSLGTGGASYEQYFGPGTRLTVT.

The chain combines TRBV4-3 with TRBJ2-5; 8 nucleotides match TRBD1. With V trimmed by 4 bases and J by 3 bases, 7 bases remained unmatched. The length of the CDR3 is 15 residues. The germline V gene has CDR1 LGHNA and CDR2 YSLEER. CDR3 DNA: TGCGCCAGCAGCCGGTGGACAGGGAAAAAAGAGACCCAGTACTTC. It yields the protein CASSRWTGKKETQYF.

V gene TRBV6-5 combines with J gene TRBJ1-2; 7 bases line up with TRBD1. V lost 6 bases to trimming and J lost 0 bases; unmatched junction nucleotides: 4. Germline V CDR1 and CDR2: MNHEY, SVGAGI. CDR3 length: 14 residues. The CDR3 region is CASSRGQSNYGYTF. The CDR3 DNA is TGTGCCAGCAGCCGGGGACAGTCTAACTATGGCTACACCTTC.

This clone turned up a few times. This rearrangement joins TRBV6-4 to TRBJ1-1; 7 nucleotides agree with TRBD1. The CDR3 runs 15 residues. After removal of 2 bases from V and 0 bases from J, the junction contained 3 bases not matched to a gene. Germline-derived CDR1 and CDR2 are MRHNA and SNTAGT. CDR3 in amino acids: CASSDGGQLNTEAFF. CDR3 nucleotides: TGTGCCAGCAGTGACGGGGGACAGCTGAACACTGAAGCTTTCTTT.

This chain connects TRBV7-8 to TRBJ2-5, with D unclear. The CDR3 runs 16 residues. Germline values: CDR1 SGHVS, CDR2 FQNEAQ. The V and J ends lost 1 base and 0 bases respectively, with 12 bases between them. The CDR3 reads CASSLVFSGYQETQYF. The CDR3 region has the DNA TGTGCCAGCAGCTTAGTTTTTTCAGGATACCAAGAGACCCAGTACTTC.

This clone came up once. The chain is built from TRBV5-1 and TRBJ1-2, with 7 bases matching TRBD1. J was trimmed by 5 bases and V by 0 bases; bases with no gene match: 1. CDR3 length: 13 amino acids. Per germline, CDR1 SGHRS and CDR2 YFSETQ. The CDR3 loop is CASSLGTGYGYTF. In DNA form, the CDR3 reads TGCGCCAGCAGCTTGGGGACAGGTTATGGCTACACCTTC.

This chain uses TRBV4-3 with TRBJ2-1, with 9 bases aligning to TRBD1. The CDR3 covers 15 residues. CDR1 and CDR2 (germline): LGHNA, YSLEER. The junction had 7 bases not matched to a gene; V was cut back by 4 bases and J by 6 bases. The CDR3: CASSRTGDVLNEQFF. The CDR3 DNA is TGCGCCAGCAGCCGGACAGGGGATGTCCTCAATGAGCAGTTCTTC.

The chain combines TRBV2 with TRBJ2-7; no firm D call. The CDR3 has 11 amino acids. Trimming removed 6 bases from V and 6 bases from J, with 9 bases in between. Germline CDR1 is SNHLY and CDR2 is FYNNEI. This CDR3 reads CASSGWAEQYF. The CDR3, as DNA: TGTGCCAGCAGCGGATGGGCCGAGCAGTACTTC. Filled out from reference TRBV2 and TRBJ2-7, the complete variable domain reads EPEVTQTPSHQVTQMGQEVILRCVPISNHLYFYWYRQILGQKVEFLVSFYNNEISEKSEIFDDQFSVERPDGSNFTLKIRSTKLEDSAMYFCASSGWAEQYFGPGTRLTVT.

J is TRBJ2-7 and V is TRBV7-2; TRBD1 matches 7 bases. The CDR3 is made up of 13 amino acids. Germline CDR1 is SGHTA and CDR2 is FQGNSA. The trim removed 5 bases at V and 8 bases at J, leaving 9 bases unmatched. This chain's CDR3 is CASSAHRDSQQYF. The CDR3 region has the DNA TGTGCCAGCAGCGCCCACCGGGACAGCCAGCAGTACTTC.

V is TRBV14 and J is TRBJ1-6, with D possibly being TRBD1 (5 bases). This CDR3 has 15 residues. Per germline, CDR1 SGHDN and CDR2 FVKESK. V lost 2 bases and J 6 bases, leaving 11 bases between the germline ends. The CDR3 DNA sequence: TGTGCCAGCAGCCAATGGGGGAGGGGTAATTCACCCCTCCACTTT. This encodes CASSQWGRGNSPLHF. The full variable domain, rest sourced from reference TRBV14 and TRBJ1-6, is EAGVTQFPSHSVIEKGQTVTLRCDPISGHDNLYWYRRVMGKEIKFLLHFVKESKQDESGMPNNRFLAERTGGTYSTLKVQPAELEDSGVYFCASSQWGRGNSPLHFGNGTRLTVT.

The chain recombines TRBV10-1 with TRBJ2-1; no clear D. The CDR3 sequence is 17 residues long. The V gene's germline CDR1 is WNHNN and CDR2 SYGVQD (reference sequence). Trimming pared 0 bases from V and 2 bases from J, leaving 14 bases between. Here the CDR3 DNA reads TGCGCCAGCAGTGAGTCACTAACCGGTTCTGCCTACAATGAGCAGTTCTTC. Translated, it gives CASSESLTGSAYNEQFF.

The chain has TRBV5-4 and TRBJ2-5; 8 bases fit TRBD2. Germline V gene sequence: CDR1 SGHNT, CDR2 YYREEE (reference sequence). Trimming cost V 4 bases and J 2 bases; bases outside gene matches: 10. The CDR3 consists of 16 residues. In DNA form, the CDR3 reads TGTGCCAGCAGCCCGCGGGGGCGGGGGGCGCAAGAGACCCAGTACTTC. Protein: CASSPRGRGAQETQYF. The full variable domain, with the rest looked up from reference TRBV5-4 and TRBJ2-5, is ETGVTQSPTHLIKTRGQQVTLRCSSQSGHNTVSWYQQALGQGPQFIFQYYREEENGRGNFPPRFSGLQFPNYSSELNVNALELDDSALYLCASSPRGRGAQETQYFGPGTRLLVL.

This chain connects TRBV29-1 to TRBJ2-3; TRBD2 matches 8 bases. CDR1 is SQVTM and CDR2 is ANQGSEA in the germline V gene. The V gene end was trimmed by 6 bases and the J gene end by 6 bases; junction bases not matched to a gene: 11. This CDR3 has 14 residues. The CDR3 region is CSVYGTRGLDTQYF. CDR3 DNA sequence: TGCAGCGTCTATGGGACTAGAGGCTTGGATACGCAGTATTTT.

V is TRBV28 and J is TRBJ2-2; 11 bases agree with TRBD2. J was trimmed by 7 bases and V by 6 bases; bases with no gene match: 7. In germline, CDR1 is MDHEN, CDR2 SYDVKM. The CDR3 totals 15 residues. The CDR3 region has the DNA TGTGCCAGCAGCCTGACTAGCGGGATTAGCGGGGAGCTGTTTTTT. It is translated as CASSLTSGISGELFF.

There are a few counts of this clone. The chain's CDR3 is CAISVGEETEAFF. CDR3 DNA: TGTGCCATCAGTGTGGGGGAGGAAACTGAAGCTTTCTTT. The chain employs TRBV10-3 and TRBJ1-1, with a tentative D call TRBD1 (5 bases). V was pared by 4 bases and J by 5 bases, with 11 bases between. The CDR3 consists of 13 residues. CDR1 ENHRY and CDR2 SYGVKD come from the germline V gene.

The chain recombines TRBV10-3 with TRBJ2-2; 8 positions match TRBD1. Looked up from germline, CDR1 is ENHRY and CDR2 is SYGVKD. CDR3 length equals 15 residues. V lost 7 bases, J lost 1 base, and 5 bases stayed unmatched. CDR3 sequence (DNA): TGTGCCATCAAACCGACAGGGGAGAACACCGGGGAGCTGTTTTTT. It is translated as CAIKPTGENTGELFF.

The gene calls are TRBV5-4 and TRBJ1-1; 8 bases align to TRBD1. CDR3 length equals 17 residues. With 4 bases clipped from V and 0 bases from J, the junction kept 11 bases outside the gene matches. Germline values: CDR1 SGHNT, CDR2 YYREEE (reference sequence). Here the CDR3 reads CASSTAIRQGMNTEAFF. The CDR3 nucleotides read TGTGCCAGCAGCACGGCGATAAGACAGGGGATGAACACTGAAGCTTTCTTT.

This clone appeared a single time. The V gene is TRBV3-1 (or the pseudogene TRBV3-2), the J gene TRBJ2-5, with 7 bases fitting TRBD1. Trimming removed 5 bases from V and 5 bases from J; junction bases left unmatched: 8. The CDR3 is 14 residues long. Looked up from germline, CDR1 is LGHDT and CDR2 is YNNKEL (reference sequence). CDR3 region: CASSGEGAGETQYF. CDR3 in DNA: TGTGCCAGCAGCGGCGAGGGGGCCGGGGAGACCCAGTACTTC.

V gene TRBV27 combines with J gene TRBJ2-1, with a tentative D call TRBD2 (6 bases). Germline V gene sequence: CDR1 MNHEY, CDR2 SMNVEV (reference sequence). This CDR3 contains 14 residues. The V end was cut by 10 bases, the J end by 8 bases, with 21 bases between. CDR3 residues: CANLTRRGLDEQFF. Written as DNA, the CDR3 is TGTGCCAACCTGACCCGACGGGGACTCGATGAGCAGTTCTTC.

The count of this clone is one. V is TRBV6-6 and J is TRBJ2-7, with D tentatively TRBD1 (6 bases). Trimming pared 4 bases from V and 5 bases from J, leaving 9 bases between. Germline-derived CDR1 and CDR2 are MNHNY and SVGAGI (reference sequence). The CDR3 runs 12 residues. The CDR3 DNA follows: TGTGCCAGCAGTTCAGGGGTCAACGAGCAGTACTTC. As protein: CASSSGVNEQYF.

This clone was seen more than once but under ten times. This CDR3 is CSASFLAGGPGETQYF. DNA of the CDR3: TGCAGTGCTAGTTTCCTAGCGGGAGGGCCCGGGGAGACCCAGTACTTC. The J gene is TRBJ2-5, the V gene TRBV20-1; the match to TRBD2 covers 12 bases. The CDR3 length is 16 residues. The germline gives CDR1 DFQATT, CDR2 SNEGSKA (reference sequence). The ends lost 3 bases at V and 5 bases at J; junction bases unmatched: 10.

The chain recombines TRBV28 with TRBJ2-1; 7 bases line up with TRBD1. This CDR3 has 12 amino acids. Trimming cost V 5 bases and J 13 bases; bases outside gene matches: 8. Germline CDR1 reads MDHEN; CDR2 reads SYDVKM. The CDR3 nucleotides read TGTGCCAGCAGTCCAGGACAGGACTTCCAGTTCTTC. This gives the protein CASSPGQDFQFF. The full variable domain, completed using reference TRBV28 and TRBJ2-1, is DVKVTQSSRYLVKRTGEKVFLECVQDMDHENMFWYRQDPGLGLRLIYFSYDVKMKEKGDIPEGYSVSREKKERFSLILESASTNQTSMYLCASSPGQDFQFFGPGTRLTVL.